One sample yielded the 2 T cell receptor beta chains listed below, sequenced in a study of beta chain features in type 1 diabetes. The investigators reverse transcribed all of the isolated RNA, so they sequenced expressed TCRB transcripts. Profiled with immunoSEQ multiplex PCR; TCRdb holds only in-frame clones, not every one. The sample shows hundreds of thousands of clones, less than 15% of them seen only once. Sequencing was done on a sample of central memory CD4+ T cells from blood. The receptors originated from a young man in good health.

This chain connects TRBV4-1 to TRBJ2-7; 13 nucleotides agree with TRBD2. Germline CDR1 and CDR2: MGHRA and YSYEKL. The CDR3 runs 19 residues. V dropped 0 bases and J dropped 0; count of bases not matched to a gene: 8. CDR3: CASSQDRGTSGVLSYEQYF. The CDR3 bases are TGCGCCAGCAGCCAAGATCGGGGGACTAGCGGGGTTCTCTCCTACGAGCAGTACTTC.

The sample holds a few counts of this clone. V usage is TRBV21-1 and J usage is TRBJ2-3; the DNA was not used to check the table's D call, TRBD1. TRBV21-1 has pseudogene status. The CDR3 length is 16 residues. The DNA for the CDR3 is TGTGCCAGCAGCCCTCCCGGGACAGGGAGGATAGATACGCAGTATTTT. It translates to CASSPPGTGRIDTQYF.